One and the same sample provided the 32 T cell receptor beta chains below, sequenced in a study of post-analysis software for immune sequencing data. General study results and limits: A few TRBV segments (TRBV5-6, TRBV5-1 and TRBV20-1 among them) occurred more frequently in patients than in controls.

cDNA libraries for TCR beta contained unique molecular identifiers. From the PCR reads, TCRdb called clonotypes with MiXCR, one entry per CDR3 protein. The sample holds roughly 400,000 distinct CDR3 sequences; 35% to 45% are singletons and the top ten take 6.5% to 8%. The antigens of these receptors remain unknown. The specimen sequenced was blood. The receptors here all came from a girl aged 2-10 years with multiple sclerosis.

This clonotype has just a few counts. The V and J genes are TRBV20-1 and TRBJ2-1; 9 bases match TRBD2. The CDR3 length is 15 residues. From germline, CDR1 is DFQATT and CDR2 SNEGSKA (reference sequence). The V and J ends lost 0 bases and 4 bases, in that order; junction bases with no gene match: 4. The CDR3 protein is CSAREQRGAYNEQFF. DNA for the CDR3: TGCAGTGCTAGAGAACAGCGGGGGGCTTACAATGAGCAGTTCTTC.

This clonotype was counted a few times. This rearrangement joins TRBV27 to TRBJ1-2; D unclear. Germline CDR1 and CDR2: MNHEY and SMNVEV (reference sequence). V lost 5 bases and J 7 bases, leaving 20 bases between the germline ends. The CDR3 spans 15 residues. Here the CDR3 reads CASSPHTVSGRGYTF. In DNA form, the CDR3 reads TGTGCCAGCAGTCCTCATACCGTGTCCGGCCGTGGCTACACCTTC.

This clonotype was found a few times. The CDR3 loop is CSVEGRQGAREQYF. The CDR3 DNA is TGCAGCGTTGAAGGGAGACAGGGGGCACGCGAGCAGTACTTC. The chain uses TRBV29-1 and TRBJ2-7; the match to TRBD1 covers 10 bases. This CDR3 contains 14 residues. The ends lost 1 base at V and 6 bases at J; junction bases unmatched: 6. The germline gives CDR1 SQVTM, CDR2 ANQGSEA.

The gene calls are TRBV3-1 and TRBJ2-7; TRBD1 aligns across 8 bases. The trim removed 4 bases at V and 2 bases at J, leaving 10 bases unmatched. This CDR3 has 16 residues. Germline CDR1 is LGHDT and CDR2 is YNNKEL (reference sequence). CDR3 in DNA: TGTGCCAGCAGCCTAATACCCGGGGGACAGGCCTACGAGCAGTACTTC. This encodes CASSLIPGGQAYEQYF.

The V gene is TRBV12-3 or TRBV12-4, the J gene TRBJ1-4; 8 bases map to TRBD1. Unmatched junction bases numbered 3, after V lost 6 bases and J lost 6 bases. This CDR3 has 13 amino acids. CDR3 bases: TGTGCCAGCAGGCAGGGGGCCGATGAAAAACTGTTTTTT. Encoded protein: CASRQGADEKLFF.

This clonotype was seen only a few times. This chain joins TRBV15 and TRBJ2-7; 7 nucleotides line up with TRBD1. V was pared by 2 bases and J by 2 bases, with 12 bases of the junction left unmatched. The CDR3 loop spans 17 amino acids. Germline V gene lookup returns CDR1 LNHNV and CDR2 YYDKDF (reference sequence). The CDR3 here is CATSRHSIPGGPYEQYF. The CDR3 nucleotides read TGTGCCACCAGCAGACACTCTATCCCAGGGGGTCCCTACGAGCAGTACTTC.

The V gene is TRBV5-1, the J gene TRBJ2-4; tentatively, D is TRBD2 (6 bases). The J call may not be correct, given that the DNA end is closer to TRBJ2-7. Germline CDR1 and CDR2: SGHRS and YFSETQ. The CDR3 has 14 residues. The CDR3 loop reads CASSFRGDPYEQYF. The CDR3, as DNA: TGCGCCAGCAGCTTCCGCGGGGACCCCTACGAGCAGTACTTC.

The table lists this clonotype with a few counts. This rearrangement joins TRBV6-1 to TRBJ2-3; D is possibly TRBD2 (5 bases). Trimming pared 7 bases from V and 8 bases from J, leaving 16 bases between. The CDR3 consists of 13 residues. Germline V lookup: CDR1 MNHNS, CDR2 SASEGT. The CDR3 DNA reads as TGTGCCAGCACCCCTACTAGAACCACTACGCAGTATTTT. Residues: CASTPTRTTTQYF.

This clonotype was observed a few times. Sequence at one end of the junction differs from germline and may be a read error. The rearrangement links TRBV7-6 to TRBJ2-1, with D unclear. The CDR3 has 15 residues. CDR1 is SGHVS and CDR2 is FNYEAQ in the germline V gene. The CDR3 loop is CACSRGYGANNEQFF. CDR3 bases: TGTGCCTGCAGCCGAGGCTACGGAGCAAACAATGAGCAGTTCTTC. Full variable domain (remainder filled in from reference TRBV7-6 and TRBJ2-1): GAGVSQSPRYKVTKRGQDVALRCDPISGHVSLYWYRQALGQGPEFLTYFNYEAQQDKSGLPNDRFSAERPEGSISTLTIQRTEQRDSAMYRCACSRGYGANNEQFFGPGTRLTVL.

This clonotype was counted between two and nine times. This chain joins TRBV28 and TRBJ2-3; D is ambiguous. Germline V gene lookup returns CDR1 MDHEN and CDR2 SYDVKM. V was pared by 1 base and J by 1 base, with 9 bases between. The CDR3 length is 15 residues. DNA for the CDR3: TGTGCCAGCAGTTTATCCCCTGTCCGCACAGATACGCAGTATTTT. As protein: CASSLSPVRTDTQYF.

The chain links TRBV7-8 to TRBJ2-5; D ambiguous. The CDR3 has 15 amino acids. Germline CDR1 reads SGHVS; CDR2 reads FQNEAQ. Trimming took off 0 bases at V and 1 base at J, with 9 bases between the two ends. CDR3 in DNA: TGTGCCAGCAGCTTAGCGACAACAGTCCAAGAGACCCAGTACTTC. Protein: CASSLATTVQETQYF.

This sequence joins TRBV4-2 and TRBJ2-1; D unresolved. Trimming took off 4 bases at V and 8 bases at J, with 15 bases between the two ends. The germline CDR1 and CDR2 sequences are LGHNA and YNFKEQ. CDR3 length equals 14 residues. CDR3 DNA sequence: TGTGCCAGCAGCCCAACCAAGCAACTATATGAGCAGTTCTTC. Translated, it gives CASSPTKQLYEQFF.

This clonotype was seen only a few times. The chain joins TRBV7-3 to TRBJ2-5; D may be TRBD1 (5 bases). Germline values: CDR1 SGHTA, CDR2 FQGTGA. The length of the CDR3 is 13 residues. Trimming stripped 3 bases from V and 5 bases from J, with 10 bases between. The CDR3 sequence is CASSFPGHETQYF. For the CDR3, the DNA is TGTGCCAGCAGCTTCCCAGGGCATGAGACCCAGTACTTC.

The rearrangement uses TRBV5-1 and TRBJ2-2; the D gene is possibly TRBD1 (6 bases). The CDR3 extends over 15 amino acids. V shed 2 bases and J shed 6 bases, with 14 bases lying between them. Germline values: CDR1 SGHRS, CDR2 YFSETQ. Here the CDR3 DNA reads TGCGCCAGCAGCTTACAGGGACGTGTCGCCGGGGAGCTGTTTTTT. Amino acids: CASSLQGRVAGELFF. The entire variable domain, with the rest obtained from reference TRBV5-1 and TRBJ2-2, is as follows: KAGVTQTPRYLIKTRGQQVTLSCSPISGHRSVSWYQQTPGQGLQFLFEYFSETQRNKGNFPGRFSGRQFSNSRSEMNVSTLELGDSALYLCASSLQGRVAGELFFGEGSRLTVL.

The rearrangement uses TRBV29-1 and TRBJ1-1, with D unclear. Germline assignment: CDR1 SQVTM and CDR2 ANQGSEA. The CDR3 length is 13 residues. V lost 4 bases, J lost 5 bases, and 14 bases lay in between. CDR3 DNA: TGCAGCGTTGTAAGAGGGCGAGGGACTGAAGCTTTCTTT. This encodes CSVVRGRGTEAFF.

This clonotype was counted a few times. The chain employs TRBV3-1 and TRBJ2-1, with D possibly being TRBD1 or TRBD2 (6 bases each). From germline, CDR1 is LGHDT and CDR2 YNNKEL (reference sequence). With 4 bases removed from V and 9 bases from J, the gap between germline ends came to 13 bases. The CDR3 is made up of 13 amino acids. In nucleotides, the CDR3 is TGTGCCAGCAGCCTTCGGGGGCTAACTGAGCAGTTCTTC. Its protein is CASSLRGLTEQFF.

V usage is TRBV10-3 and J usage is TRBJ2-3; 8 bases agree with TRBD2. The CDR3 is 16 amino acids. The V and J ends lost 9 bases and 2 bases, in that order; junction bases with no gene match: 13. From germline, CDR1 is ENHRY and CDR2 SYGVKD. CDR3: CAIKSGGGPITDTQYF. DNA of the CDR3: TGTGCCATAAAAAGCGGGGGAGGGCCAATCACAGATACGCAGTATTTT.

As concerns this clonotype: Being one base from a much bigger clone, this may be a read error. This chain joins TRBV20-1 and TRBJ2-7; 7 bases align to TRBD1. Looked up from germline, CDR1 is DFQATT and CDR2 is SNEGSKA (reference sequence). V dropped 5 bases and J dropped 5; count of bases not matched to a gene: 12. The CDR3 is made up of 14 amino acids. The CDR3 sequence is CSALHGTARNEQYF. CDR3 bases: TGCAGTGCTCTACATGGGACAGCACGCAACGAGCAGTACTTC.

The chain is built from TRBV5-5 and TRBJ2-7, with D tentatively TRBD1 (6 bases). The V end was cut by 3 bases, the J end by 0 bases, with 13 bases between. This CDR3 is built from 15 residues. CDR1 and CDR2 from the germline V gene are SGHKS and YYEKEE (reference sequence). The CDR3 DNA follows: TGTGCCAGCAGCTGGGGGCCTACAGGCTCCTACGAGCAGTACTTC. Translating gives CASSWGPTGSYEQYF.

This clonotype was seen a few times. The V call is TRBV7-2, the J call TRBJ2-5; 7 bases are a match to TRBD2. The tail of the sequence fits TRBJ2-7 better, so the J call may be wrong. Germline V CDR1 and CDR2: SGHTA, FQGNSA. The CDR3 totals 14 residues. The CDR3, as DNA: TGTGCCAGCAGCTTACGGGGGGACGGCTACGAGCAGTACTTC. Translated: CASSLRGDGYEQYF.

The DNA for the CDR3 is TGTGCCAGCAGCTTAGTCTATGGACAGGGCTGGCAGTACTTC. Its protein product is CASSLVYGQGWQYF. The chain couples TRBV7-9 to TRBJ2-5; TRBD1 matches at 8 bases. This CDR3 is 14 amino acids long. The V and J ends lost 1 base and 11 bases, in that order; junction bases with no gene match: 9. Germline V CDR1 and CDR2: SEHNR, FQNEAQ (reference sequence).

The rearrangement links TRBV7-9 to TRBJ2-5; D might be TRBD1 (6 bases). The J call may be faulty, since TRBJ2-7 better matches the DNA end. This CDR3 is 15 amino acids long. The germline CDR1 and CDR2 sequences are SEHNR and FQNEAQ (reference sequence). CDR3 amino acids: CASSLAGAAPYEQYF. The DNA of the CDR3 is TGTGCCAGCAGCTTAGCGGGGGCCGCTCCCTACGAGCAGTACTTC.

This clonotype was found once. J is TRBJ2-1 and V is TRBV28; no definite D call. The J call may be faulty, since TRBJ2-7 better matches the DNA end. The CDR3 totals 14 residues. CDR1 and CDR2 from the germline V gene are MDHEN and SYDVKM. CDR3 region: CASSPRSSSYEQYF. For the CDR3, the DNA is TGTGCCAGCAGTCCACGGTCCAGCTCCTACGAGCAGTACTTC.

This clonotype has only a few counts. This chain joins TRBV3-1 and TRBJ2-5; 8 bases map to TRBD2. The CDR3 consists of 13 residues. Germline V lookup: CDR1 LGHDT, CDR2 YNNKEL (reference sequence). Trimming took 8 bases from V and 5 from J; bases not matched to a gene: 7. The CDR3 bases are TGTGCCAGCGGTGGCGGGGGGCTGGAGACCCAGTACTTC. Translated: CASGGGGLETQYF.

This clonotype has a handful of counts. The chain is built from TRBV7-9 and TRBJ2-3; D could derive from TRBD1 or TRBD2 (7 bases each). This CDR3 comprises 17 residues. Germline CDR1 SEHNR, CDR2 FQNEAQ (reference sequence). Trimming pared 1 base from V and 2 bases from J, leaving 16 bases between. Here the CDR3 DNA reads TGTGCCAGCAGCTTAGTTACAGGGGAGGGCCTCACAGATACGCAGTATTTT. Translation gives CASSLVTGEGLTDTQYF.

A word on this clonotype: Mismatch with germline at one junction end may stem from a read error. The chain uses TRBV3-1 and TRBJ1-2, with 9 bases lining up with TRBD1. This CDR3 spans 16 amino acids. Per germline, CDR1 LGHDT and CDR2 YNNKEL (reference sequence). The CDR3 coding sequence is TGTGCCGGCAGCCCTTCACCGGGACAGGGCTTCTATGGCTACACCTTC. Translated, it gives CAGSPSPGQGFYGYTF.

A single count supports this clonotype. A read error may account for a junction end that differs from germline. The V gene is TRBV29-1, the J gene TRBJ2-1, with 9 bases lining up with TRBD2. Germline assignment: CDR1 SQVTM and CDR2 ANQGSEA. This CDR3 comprises 13 residues. The CDR3 bases are TGCAGCGCCGCCGGACTAGCGTACAATGAGCGGTTCTTC. The encoded protein is CSAAGLAYNERFF.

This clonotype was recorded a few times. The genes are TRBV3-1 and TRBJ2-5, with a possible D match to TRBD1 (5 bases). Germline values: CDR1 LGHDT, CDR2 YNNKEL (reference sequence). Trimming pared 4 bases from V and 3 bases from J, leaving 21 bases between. The CDR3 length is 17 residues. The CDR3 is CASSPNRAGIPKETQYF. The CDR3 DNA reads TGTGCCAGCAGCCCTAATCGGGCAGGGATTCCGAAAGAGACCCAGTACTTC.

The chain joins TRBV6-5 to TRBJ1-2; tentatively, D is TRBD1 (6 bases). This CDR3 is built from 15 residues. V was pared by 0 bases and J by 8 bases, with 16 bases between. The germline gives CDR1 MNHEY, CDR2 SVGAGI. The CDR3 region has the DNA TGTGCCAGCAGTTACTCTACAGGGCCCTGGTGGGGCTACACCTTC. It encodes CASSYSTGPWWGYTF.

In this sample, this clonotype turned up a few times. The chain joins TRBV3-1 to TRBJ1-2, with a weak D call TRBD1 (5 bases). CDR3 length: 14 amino acids. Germline-derived CDR1 and CDR2 are LGHDT and YNNKEL (reference sequence). Trimming removed 2 bases at V and 5 bases at J, with 12 bases between. The CDR3 DNA is TGTGCCAGCAGCCAAACAGGCTCCCCGTATGGCTACACCTTC. It is translated as CASSQTGSPYGYTF. Combining the CDR3 with reference TRBV3-1 and TRBJ1-2 gives the whole variable domain DTAVSQTPKYLVTQMGNDKSIKCEQNLGHDTMYWYKQDSKKFLKIMFSYNNKELIINETVPNRFSPKSPDKAHLNLHINSLELGDSAVYFCASSQTGSPYGYTFGSGTRLTVV.

The V call is TRBV28, the J call TRBJ2-5; maybe TRBD1 (6 bases). TRBJ2-7 explains the end of the DNA better; the J call may be wrong. The CDR3 runs 14 residues. Germline V CDR1 and CDR2: MDHEN, SYDVKM. CDR3 nucleotide sequence: TGTGCCAGCAGTTTAGAGGGGGACCCCTACGAGCAGTACTTC. Translating it yields CASSLEGDPYEQYF.

In this sample, this clonotype turned up a few times. V is TRBV20-1 and J is TRBJ2-4; D gene uncertain. The germline gives CDR1 DFQATT, CDR2 SNEGSKA (reference sequence). V was shortened by 3 bases and J by 0 bases, with 9 bases between the two germline ends. The CDR3 has 14 amino acids. The CDR3 sequence is CSASFTLAKNIQYF. The DNA of the CDR3 is TGCAGTGCTAGTTTCACCCTAGCCAAAAACATTCAGTACTTC.